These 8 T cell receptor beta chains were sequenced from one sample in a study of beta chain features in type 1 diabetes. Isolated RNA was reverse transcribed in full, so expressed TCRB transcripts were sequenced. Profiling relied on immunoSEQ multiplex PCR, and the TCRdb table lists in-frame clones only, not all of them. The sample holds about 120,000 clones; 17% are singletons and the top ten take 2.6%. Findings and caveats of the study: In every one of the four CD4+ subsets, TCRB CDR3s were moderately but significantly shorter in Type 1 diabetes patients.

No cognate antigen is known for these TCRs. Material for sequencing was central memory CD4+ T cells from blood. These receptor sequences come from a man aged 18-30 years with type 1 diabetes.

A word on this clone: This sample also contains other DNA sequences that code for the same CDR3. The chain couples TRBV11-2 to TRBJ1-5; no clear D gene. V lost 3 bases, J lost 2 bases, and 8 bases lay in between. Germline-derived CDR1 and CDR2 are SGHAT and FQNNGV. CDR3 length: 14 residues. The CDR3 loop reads CASSFGQGNQPQHF. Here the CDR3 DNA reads TGTGCCAGCAGCTTCGGCCAGGGCAATCAGCCCCAGCATTTT.

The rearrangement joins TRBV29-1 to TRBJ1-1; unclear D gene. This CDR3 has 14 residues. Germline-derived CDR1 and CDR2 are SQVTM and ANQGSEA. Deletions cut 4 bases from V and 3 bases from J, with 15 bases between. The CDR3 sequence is CSVVRNLAYTEAFF. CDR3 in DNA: TGCAGCGTTGTCAGGAACTTAGCGTACACTGAAGCTTTCTTT.

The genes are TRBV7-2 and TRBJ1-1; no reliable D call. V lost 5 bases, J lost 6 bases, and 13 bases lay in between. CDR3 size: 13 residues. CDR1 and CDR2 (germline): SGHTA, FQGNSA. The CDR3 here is CASSPPGWAEAFF. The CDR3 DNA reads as TGTGCCAGCAGCCCCCCGGGGTGGGCTGAAGCTTTCTTT.

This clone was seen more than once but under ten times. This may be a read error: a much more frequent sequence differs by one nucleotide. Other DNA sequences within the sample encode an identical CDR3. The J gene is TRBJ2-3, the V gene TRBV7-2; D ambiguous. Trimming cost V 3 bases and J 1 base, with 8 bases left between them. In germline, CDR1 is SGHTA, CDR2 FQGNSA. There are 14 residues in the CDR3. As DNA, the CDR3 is TGTGCCAGCAGCTTGGGTCAGGGCACAGATACGCAGTATTTT. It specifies CASSLGQGTDTQYF. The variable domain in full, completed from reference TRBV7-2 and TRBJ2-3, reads GAGVSQSPSNKVTEKGKDVELRCDPISGHTALYWYRQSLGQGLEFLIYFQGNSAPDKSGLPSDRFSAERTGGSVSTLTIQRTQQEDSAVYLCASSLGQGTDTQYFGPGTRLTVL.

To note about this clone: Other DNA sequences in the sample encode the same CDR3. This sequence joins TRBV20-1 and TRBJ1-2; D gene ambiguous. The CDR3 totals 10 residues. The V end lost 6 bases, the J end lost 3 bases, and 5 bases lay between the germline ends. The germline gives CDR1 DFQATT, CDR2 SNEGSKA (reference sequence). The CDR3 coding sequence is TGCAGTGCCCGAGACTATGGCTACACCTTC. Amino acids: CSARDYGYTF.

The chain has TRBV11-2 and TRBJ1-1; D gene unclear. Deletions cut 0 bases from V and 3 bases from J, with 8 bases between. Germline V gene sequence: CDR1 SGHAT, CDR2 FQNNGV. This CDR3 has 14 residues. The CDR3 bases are TGTGCCAGCAGCTTAGACGGGAGAGACACTGAAGCTTTCTTT. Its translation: CASSLDGRDTEAFF.

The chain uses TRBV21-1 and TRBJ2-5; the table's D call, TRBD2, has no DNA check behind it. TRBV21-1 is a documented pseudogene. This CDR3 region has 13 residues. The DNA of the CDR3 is TGTGCCAGGTTACGGGGTAATCAAGAGACCCAGTACTTC. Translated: CARLRGNQETQYF.

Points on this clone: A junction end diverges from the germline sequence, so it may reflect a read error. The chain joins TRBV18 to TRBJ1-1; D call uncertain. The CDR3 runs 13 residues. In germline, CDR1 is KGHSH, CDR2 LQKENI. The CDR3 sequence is CASSPRGEGEAFF. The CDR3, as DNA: TGTGCCAGTTCACCACGGGGTGAGGGTGAAGCTTTCTTT.